This TCR beta chain was profiled in a study of beta chain features in type 1 diabetes. Findings of the study overall: Naive, central memory and Treg TCRB repertoires seemed to resemble each other more closely in patients than they did in healthy donors.

Donors contributed one heparinised blood draw apiece, averaging around 100 mL. Sorting based on CD45RO/CCR7/CD25/CD127/CD95/CD27 separated CD4+ naive, central memory, regulatory and stem cell-like memory cells. The sequenced template was cDNA made from the entire isolated RNA. Method: immunoSEQ multiplex PCR; TCRdb's copy keeps in-frame clones and lacks some. The sample shows about 930,000 clones, about 17% of them seen only once. This clone has only a few counts. The antigen is undetermined. The sample taken for sequencing was naive CD4+ T cells from blood. This TCR was recovered from a woman aged 18-29 years in good health.

CDR3 sequence: CASSPEDRNSGANVLTF. In DNA, the CDR3 is TGTGCCAGCAGCCCCGAGGACAGGAACTCTGGGGCCAACGTCCTGACTTTC. The chain uses TRBV4-2 and TRBJ2-6; TRBD1 agrees at 7 bases. V lost 4 bases and J lost 0; bases outside the gene matches: 6. This CDR3 has 17 residues. Germline V CDR1 and CDR2: LGHNA, YNFKEQ.